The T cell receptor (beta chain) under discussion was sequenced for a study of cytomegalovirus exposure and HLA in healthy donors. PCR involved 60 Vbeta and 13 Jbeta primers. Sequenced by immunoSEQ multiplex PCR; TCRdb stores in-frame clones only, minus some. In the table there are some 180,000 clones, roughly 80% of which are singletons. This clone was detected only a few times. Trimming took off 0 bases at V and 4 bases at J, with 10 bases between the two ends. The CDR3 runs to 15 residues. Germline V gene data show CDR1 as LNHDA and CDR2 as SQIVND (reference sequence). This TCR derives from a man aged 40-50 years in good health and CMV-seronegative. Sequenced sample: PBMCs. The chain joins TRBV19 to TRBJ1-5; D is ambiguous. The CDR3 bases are TGTGCCAGTAGTATAGATCTGTCGGGGAATCAGCCCCAGCATTTT. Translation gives CASSIDLSGNQPQHF.